This TCR beta chain was recorded in a study of graft-versus-host responses after intestinal transplantation. Study-level background: Induction using anti-thymocyte globulin, followed by tacrolimus and steroids for about three years, was given to all recipients.

Study conclusions and caveats: Circulating GvH clones peaking coincided with falling HvG clones soon after transplant. Recipient marrow harbored GvH clones, some of which surfaced first in ileum or blood.

About this clone: Its specificity is not known.

The table came from immunoSEQ multiplex PCR; TCRdb's copy has only in-frame clones and leaves some out. Of 130,000 or so clones listed, 80% to 95% were seen once; the top ten hold roughly 0.2%. The CDR3 covers 14 residues. The germline V gene encodes CDR1 KGHSH and CDR2 LQKENI. V shed 6 bases, J shed 6 bases, and the junction held 7 bases outside the gene matches. The specimen comprised unstimulated CD4+ T cells sorted from spleen or lymph node cells, sampled before intestinal transplant. This chain links TRBV18 with TRBJ2-2, with 7 positions matching TRBD2. The receptor was derived from a human donor who received an intestinal transplant. The CDR3 region is CASSRPGGSGELFF. CDR3 DNA sequence: TGTGCCAGCTCTCGGCCCGGGGGGTCCGGGGAGCTGTTTTTT.